The next 13 T cell receptor beta chains were all read from a single sample in a study of blood T cell repertoires in COVID-19. TCRdb's table, derived via immunoSEQ multiplex PCR, lists solely in-frame clones and lacks some. Of over 250,000 clones listed, roughly nine tenths are singletons. The sample taken for sequencing was PBMCs or T cells enriched from blood (not recorded which). These receptor sequences come from a woman aged 60 to 75 who had recovered from COVID-19.

This clone has only one observation. This chain connects TRBV7-6 to TRBJ2-5; 10 bases are shared with TRBD2. The germline V gene has CDR1 SGHVS and CDR2 FNYEAQ. With V trimmed by 5 bases and J by 0 bases, 3 bases remained unmatched. The CDR3 consists of 15 residues. CDR3 region: CASSTTSGYQETQYF. CDR3 coding DNA: TGTGCCAGCAGCACGACTAGCGGGTACCAAGAGACCCAGTACTTC.

The chain carries TRBV7-8 and TRBJ1-1, with D unresolved. Per the germline V gene, CDR1 is SGHVS and CDR2 is FQNEAQ. The V end lost 2 bases, the J end lost 6 bases, and 10 bases lay between the germline ends. This CDR3 has 13 residues. The CDR3, as DNA: TGTGCCAGCAGCTTAAAGCTAGGATCTGAAGCTTTCTTT. It encodes CASSLKLGSEAFF.

The chain uses TRBV5-1 and TRBJ2-1; 8 nucleotides align to TRBD2. Germline values: CDR1 SGHRS, CDR2 YFSETQ. The V segment lost 7 bases and the J segment 4 bases; nucleotides outside the gene matches: 7. The CDR3 is 14 amino acids. The CDR3 spells CASFSSGSYNEQFF. The CDR3 nucleotides are TGCGCCAGCTTCTCAAGCGGGAGTTACAATGAGCAGTTCTTC.

The chain has TRBV28 and TRBJ2-5; D ambiguous. Germline V gene sequence: CDR1 MDHEN, CDR2 SYDVKM. The CDR3 is 16 residues long. V gave up 6 bases and J gave up 1 base, with 18 bases separating them. The CDR3 DNA reads as TGTGCCAGCAGCCATCCCCTAGGATCGGGCCAAGAGACCCAGTACTTC. This translates into CASSHPLGSGQETQYF.

This clone was counted a single time. The chain is built from TRBV3-1 (or the pseudogene TRBV3-2) and TRBJ1-1, with 7 bases matching TRBD1. The CDR3 extends over 11 amino acids. V trimming: 5 bases; J trimming: 11 bases; junction bases outside the gene matches: 5. Germline V gene lookup returns CDR1 LGHDT and CDR2 YNNKEL (reference sequence). The CDR3 region is CASSRQGNAFF. The DNA for the CDR3 is TGTGCCAGCAGCAGACAGGGAAACGCTTTCTTT.

The chain is built from TRBV11-2 and TRBJ1-4, with 11 bases matching TRBD1. This CDR3 spans 15 amino acids. Trimming at V came to 4 bases and at J to 7 bases, leaving 5 bases not matched to a gene. Germline V gene data show CDR1 as SGHAT and CDR2 as FQNNGV. CDR3 region: CASSSWDRGSEKLFF. In DNA form, the CDR3 reads TGTGCCAGCAGCTCCTGGGACAGGGGGAGTGAAAAACTGTTTTTT.

V is TRBV28 and J is TRBJ1-1; no definite D call. V lost 5 bases and J 6 bases, leaving 19 bases between the germline ends. The CDR3 length is 15 residues. Germline CDR1 reads MDHEN; CDR2 reads SYDVKM. CDR3 coding DNA: TGTGCCAGCAGTGTCCCGGGAGGGCCGAGCTCTGAAGCTTTCTTT. Its protein is CASSVPGGPSSEAFF. The full variable domain, its missing parts supplied by reference TRBV28 and TRBJ1-1, is DVKVTQSSRYLVKRTGEKVFLECVQDMDHENMFWYRQDPGLGLRLIYFSYDVKMKEKGDIPEGYSVSREKKERFSLILESASTNQTSMYLCASSVPGGPSSEAFFGQGTRLTVV.

The rearrangement joins TRBV15 to TRBJ2-7; D is perhaps TRBD2 (6 bases). The CDR3 spans 13 residues. V lost 0 bases, J lost 9 bases, and 12 bases lay in between. Germline CDR1 LNHNV, CDR2 YYDKDF (reference sequence). The CDR3 sequence is CATSRDGKGGQYF. The CDR3 DNA follows: TGTGCCACCAGCAGAGATGGAAAGGGAGGGCAGTACTTC.

This sequence joins TRBV6-4 and TRBJ1-5, with 7 nucleotides matching TRBD1. The germline V gene encodes CDR1 MRHNA and CDR2 SNTAGT. V was clipped by 6 bases and J by 7 bases; unmatched bases: 6. CDR3 length equals 13 residues. The CDR3 region is CASSAQGGQPQHF. CDR3 nucleotide sequence: TGTGCCAGCAGCGCTCAGGGGGGCCAGCCCCAGCATTTT.

The J gene is TRBJ1-4, the V gene TRBV7-9; D unclear. Germline loops: CDR1 SEHNR, CDR2 FQNEAQ (reference sequence). CDR3 length: 14 residues. Trimming removed 5 bases from V and 7 bases from J, with 14 bases in between. As DNA, the CDR3 is TGTGCCAGCAGCCCCCCCGAGGGAGGTGAAAAACTGTTTTTT. This encodes CASSPPEGGEKLFF.

This sequence joins TRBV4-2 and TRBJ2-6, with D maybe TRBD1 (5 bases). This CDR3 spans 17 amino acids. Between the trimmed V and J ends, which lost 0 bases and 2 bases, there was a span of 11 bases. Germline-derived CDR1 and CDR2 are LGHNA and YNFKEQ. The CDR3 here is CASSQEQVRAGANVLTF. CDR3 nucleotide sequence: TGTGCCAGCAGCCAAGAACAGGTACGCGCTGGGGCCAACGTCCTGACTTTC.

V is TRBV29-1 and J is TRBJ1-1; possibly TRBD1 for D (6 bases). Germline assignment: CDR1 SQVTM and CDR2 ANQGSEA. The V gene lost 0 bases and the J gene lost 1 base, with 9 bases spanning the gap. This CDR3 is 14 amino acids long. CDR3 protein: CSVEDQTGNTEAFF. The CDR3 DNA follows: TGCAGCGTTGAAGATCAGACAGGGAACACTGAAGCTTTCTTT.

CDR3 in amino acids: CASSPRARNTGELFF. CDR3 nucleotide sequence: TGTGCCAGCAGCCCGCGGGCCAGAAACACCGGGGAGCTGTTTTTT. V gene TRBV7-9 combines with J gene TRBJ2-2; D perhaps matches TRBD2 (5 bases). The CDR3 spans 15 residues. Germline values: CDR1 SEHNR, CDR2 FQNEAQ (reference sequence). The V gene lost 5 bases and the J gene lost 2 bases, with 12 bases spanning the gap.